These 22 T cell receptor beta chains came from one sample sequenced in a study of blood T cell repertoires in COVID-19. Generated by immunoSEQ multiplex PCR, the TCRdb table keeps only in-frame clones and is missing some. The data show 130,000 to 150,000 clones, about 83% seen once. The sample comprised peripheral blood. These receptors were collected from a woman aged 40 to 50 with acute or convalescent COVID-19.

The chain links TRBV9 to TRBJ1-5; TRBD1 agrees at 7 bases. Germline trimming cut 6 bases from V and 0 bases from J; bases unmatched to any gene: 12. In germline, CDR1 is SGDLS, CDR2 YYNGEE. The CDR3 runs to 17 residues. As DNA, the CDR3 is TGTGCCAGCATCCTCGACAGGGAAGGGTATAGCAATCAGCCCCAGCATTTT. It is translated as CASILDREGYSNQPQHF.

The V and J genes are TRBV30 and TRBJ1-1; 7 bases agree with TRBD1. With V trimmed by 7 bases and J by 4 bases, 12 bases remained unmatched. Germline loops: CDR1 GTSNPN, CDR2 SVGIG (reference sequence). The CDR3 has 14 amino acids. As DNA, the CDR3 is TGTGCCTTCAACAGGGGCCTAAGCGGCACTGAAGCTTTCTTT. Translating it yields CAFNRGLSGTEAFF.

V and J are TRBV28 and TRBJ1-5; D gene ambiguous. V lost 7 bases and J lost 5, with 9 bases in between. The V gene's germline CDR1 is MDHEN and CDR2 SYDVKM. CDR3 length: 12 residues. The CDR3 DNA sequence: TGTGCCAGCACGTCCAGCGATCAGCCCCAGCATTTT. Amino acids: CASTSSDQPQHF.

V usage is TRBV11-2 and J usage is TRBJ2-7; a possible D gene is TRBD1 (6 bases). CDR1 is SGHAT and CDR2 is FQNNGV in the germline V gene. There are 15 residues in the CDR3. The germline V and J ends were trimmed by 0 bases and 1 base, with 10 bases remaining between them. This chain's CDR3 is CASSLEGAVSYEQYF. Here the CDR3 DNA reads TGTGCCAGCAGCTTAGAGGGGGCGGTTTCCTACGAGCAGTACTTC.

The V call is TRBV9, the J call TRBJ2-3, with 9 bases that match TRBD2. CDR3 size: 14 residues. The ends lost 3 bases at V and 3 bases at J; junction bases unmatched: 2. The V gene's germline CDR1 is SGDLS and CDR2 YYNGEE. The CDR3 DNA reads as TGTGCCAGCAGCGCCGGACTAGCGACAGATACGCAGTATTTT. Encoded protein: CASSAGLATDTQYF. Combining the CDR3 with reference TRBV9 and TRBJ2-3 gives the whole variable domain DSGVTQTPKHLITATGQRVTLRCSPRSGDLSVYWYQQSLDQGLQFLIQYYNGEERAKGNILERFSAQQFPDLHSELNLSSLELGDSALYFCASSAGLATDTQYFGPGTRLTVL.

CDR3 amino acids: CASSQVGQGAYGYTF. The CDR3 DNA reads as TGCGCCAGCAGCCAAGTAGGGCAGGGGGCCTATGGCTACACCTTC. V gene TRBV4-1 combines with J gene TRBJ1-2; TRBD1 matches at 8 bases. This CDR3 is 15 amino acids long. With V trimmed by 1 base and J by 4 bases, 5 bases remained unmatched. The germline V gene encodes CDR1 MGHRA and CDR2 YSYEKL.

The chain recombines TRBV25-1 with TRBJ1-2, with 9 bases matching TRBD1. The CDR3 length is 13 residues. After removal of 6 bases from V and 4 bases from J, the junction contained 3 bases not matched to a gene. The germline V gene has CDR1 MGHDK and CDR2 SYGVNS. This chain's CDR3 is CASSGQGIYGYTF. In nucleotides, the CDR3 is TGTGCCAGCAGCGGACAGGGGATCTATGGCTACACCTTC.

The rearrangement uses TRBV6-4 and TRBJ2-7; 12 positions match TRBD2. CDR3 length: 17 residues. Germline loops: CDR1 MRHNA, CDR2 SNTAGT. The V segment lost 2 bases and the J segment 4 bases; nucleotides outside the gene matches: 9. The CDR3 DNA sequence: TGTGCCAGCAGTGACCTTCGGACTAGCGGGGTGAATTACGAGCAGTACTTC. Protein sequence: CASSDLRTSGVNYEQYF.

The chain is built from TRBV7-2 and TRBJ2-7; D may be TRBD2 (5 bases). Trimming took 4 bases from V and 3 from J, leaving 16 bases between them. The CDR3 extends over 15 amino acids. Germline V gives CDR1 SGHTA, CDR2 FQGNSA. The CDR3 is CASSSRDTRFYEQYF. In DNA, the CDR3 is TGTGCCAGCAGCTCCCGGGATACGAGATTCTACGAGCAGTACTTC.

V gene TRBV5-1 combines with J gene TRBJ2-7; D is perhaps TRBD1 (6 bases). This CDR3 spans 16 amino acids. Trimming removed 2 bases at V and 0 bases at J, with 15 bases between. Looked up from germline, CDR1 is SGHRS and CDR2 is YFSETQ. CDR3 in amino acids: CASSLKDSPSSYEQYF. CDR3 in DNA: TGCGCCAGCAGCTTAAAGGACAGCCCAAGCTCCTACGAGCAGTACTTC.

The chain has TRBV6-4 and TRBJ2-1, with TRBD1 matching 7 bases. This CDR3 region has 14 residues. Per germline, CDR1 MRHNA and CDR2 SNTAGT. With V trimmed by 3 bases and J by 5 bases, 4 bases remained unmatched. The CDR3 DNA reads TGTGCCAGCAGTGAAGGACAGGCTAACAATGAGCAGTTCTTC. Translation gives CASSEGQANNEQFF.

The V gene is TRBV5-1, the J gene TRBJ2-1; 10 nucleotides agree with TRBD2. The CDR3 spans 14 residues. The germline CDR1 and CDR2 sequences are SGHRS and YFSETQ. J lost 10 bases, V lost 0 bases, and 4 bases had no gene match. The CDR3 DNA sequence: TGCGCCAGCAGCTTGGTCCTAGCGGGGGAAGAGCAGTTCTTC. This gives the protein CASSLVLAGEEQFF.

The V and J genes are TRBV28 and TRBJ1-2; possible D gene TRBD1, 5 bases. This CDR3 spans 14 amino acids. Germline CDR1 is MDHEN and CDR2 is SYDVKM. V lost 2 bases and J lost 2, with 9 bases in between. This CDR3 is CASSLTGSNYGYTF. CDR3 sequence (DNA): TGTGCCAGCAGTTTAACAGGTTCGAACTATGGCTACACCTTC.

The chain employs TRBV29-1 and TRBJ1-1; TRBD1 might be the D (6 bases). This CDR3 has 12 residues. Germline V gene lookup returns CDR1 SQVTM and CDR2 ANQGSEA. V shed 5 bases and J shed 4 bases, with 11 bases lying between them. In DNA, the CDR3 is TGCAGCGTTTTATTAGGGGGCACTGAAGCTTTCTTT. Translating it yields CSVLLGGTEAFF.

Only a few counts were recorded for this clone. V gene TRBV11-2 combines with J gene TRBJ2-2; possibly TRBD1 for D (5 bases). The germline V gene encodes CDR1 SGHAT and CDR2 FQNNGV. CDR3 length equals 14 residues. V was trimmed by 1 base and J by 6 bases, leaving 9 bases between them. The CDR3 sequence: CASSLGQSAGELFF. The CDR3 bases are TGTGCCAGCAGCTTAGGACAGTCTGCCGGGGAGCTGTTTTTT.

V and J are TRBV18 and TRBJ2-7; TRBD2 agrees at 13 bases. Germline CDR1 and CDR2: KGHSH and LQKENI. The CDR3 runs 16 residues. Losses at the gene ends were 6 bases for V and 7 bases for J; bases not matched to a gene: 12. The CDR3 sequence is CASSLRLAGGREEQYF. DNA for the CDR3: TGTGCCAGCTCCCTCCGACTAGCGGGGGGCCGGGAAGAGCAGTACTTC.

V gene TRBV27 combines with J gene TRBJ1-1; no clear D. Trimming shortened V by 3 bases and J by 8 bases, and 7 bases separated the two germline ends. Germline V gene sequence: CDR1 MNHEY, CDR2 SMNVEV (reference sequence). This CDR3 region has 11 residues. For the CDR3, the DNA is TGTGCCAGCAGTTTCCGGGGAGAAGCTTTCTTT. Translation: CASSFRGEAFF.

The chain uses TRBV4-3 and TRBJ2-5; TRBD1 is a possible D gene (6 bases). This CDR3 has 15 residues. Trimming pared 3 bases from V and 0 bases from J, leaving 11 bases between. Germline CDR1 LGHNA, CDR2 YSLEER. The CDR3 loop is CASSQLQGYQETQYF. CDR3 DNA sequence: TGCGCCAGCAGCCAGCTACAGGGCTACCAAGAGACCCAGTACTTC.

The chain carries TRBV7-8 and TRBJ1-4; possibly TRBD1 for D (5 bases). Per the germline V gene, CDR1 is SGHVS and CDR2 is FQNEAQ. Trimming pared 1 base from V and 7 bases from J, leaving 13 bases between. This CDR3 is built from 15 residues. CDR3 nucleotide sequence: TGTGCCAGCAGCTTAGGGGACTCAACGGGTGAAAAACTGTTTTTT. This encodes CASSLGDSTGEKLFF. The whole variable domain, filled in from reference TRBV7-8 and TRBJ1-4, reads GAGVSQSPRYKVAKRGQDVALRCDPISGHVSLFWYQQALGQGPEFLTYFQNEAQLDKSGLPSDRFFAERPEGSVSTLKIQRTQQEDSAVYLCASSLGDSTGEKLFFGSGTQLSVL.

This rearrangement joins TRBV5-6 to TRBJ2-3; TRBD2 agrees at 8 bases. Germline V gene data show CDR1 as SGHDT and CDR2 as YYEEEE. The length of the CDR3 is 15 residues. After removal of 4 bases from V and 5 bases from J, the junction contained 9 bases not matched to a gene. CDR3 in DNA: TGTGCCAGCAGCCCCCAAGCGGGAGTTGAAGATACGCAGTATTTT. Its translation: CASSPQAGVEDTQYF. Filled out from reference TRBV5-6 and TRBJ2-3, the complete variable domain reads DAGVTQSPTHLIKTRGQQVTLRCSPKSGHDTVSWYQQALGQGPQFIFQYYEEEERQRGNFPDRFSGHQFPNYSSELNVNALLLGDSALYLCASSPQAGVEDTQYFGPGTRLTVL.

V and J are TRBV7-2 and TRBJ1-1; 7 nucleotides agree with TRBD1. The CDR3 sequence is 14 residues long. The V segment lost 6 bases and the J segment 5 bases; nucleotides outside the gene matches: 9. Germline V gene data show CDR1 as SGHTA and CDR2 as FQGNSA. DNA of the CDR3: TGTGCCAGCAGGCTTCTTTTACAGGGGACTGAAGCTTTCTTT. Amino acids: CASRLLLQGTEAFF.

CDR3: CASSPRKEDTEAFF. The CDR3 DNA follows: TGTGCCAGCTCACCGAGGAAGGAGGACACTGAAGCTTTCTTT. This chain links TRBV18 with TRBJ1-1; D unclear. Trimming pared 3 bases from V and 3 bases from J, leaving 11 bases between. This CDR3 comprises 14 residues. The germline V gene encodes CDR1 KGHSH and CDR2 LQKENI.